This T cell receptor beta chain was sequenced during a study of post-analysis software for immune sequencing data. Study observations and caveats: A handful of TRBV segments were significantly more frequent in patients than in controls. TRBV5-6, TRBV5-1 and TRBV20-1 were among these segments.

CDR1 and CDR2 from the germline V gene are SGHTA and FQGNSA. The CDR3 consists of 17 residues. With V trimmed by 3 bases and J by 5 bases, 7 bases remained unmatched. This clonotype occurred a few times. Antigen specificity is unknown. Carried by the TCR beta cDNA libraries were unique molecular identifiers. TCRdb processed the PCR reads anew with MiXCR; each CDR3 protein has one entry. The sample has 750,000 to 900,000 distinct CDR3 sequences, 46% seen once. The chain is built from TRBV7-2 and TRBJ2-5; 15 nucleotides match TRBD2. What was sequenced was blood. This TCR came from a girl aged 10-17 years with multiple sclerosis. In nucleotides, the CDR3 is TGTGCCAGCAGCTTTGGGACTAGCGGGAGGCGGCGGGAGACCCAGTACTTC. Encoded protein: CASSFGTSGRRRETQYF.